Following are 8 T cell receptor beta chains from one sample sequenced in a study of PD-L1 blockade in urothelial cancer. This sample's time point: pretreatment peripheral blood. The repertoire was sequenced with immunoSEQ multiplex PCR; TCRdb's copy has only in-frame clones and lacks some. The table has about 70,000 clones, about 90% seen once. This specimen consisted of PBMCs, obtained around atezolizumab (anti-PD-L1) treatment. The receptors derive from a man between 70 and 80 years old with urothelial cancer.

This chain uses TRBV2 with TRBJ2-1; TRBD2 agrees at 9 bases. The V segment lost 8 bases and the J segment 0 bases; nucleotides outside the gene matches: 8. The length of the CDR3 is 16 residues. Germline lookup yields CDR1 SNHLY and CDR2 FYNNEI. The DNA for the CDR3 is TGTGCCAGCCGACTAGCGGACGTTGCCTCCTACAATGAGCAGTTCTTC. This codes for CASRLADVASYNEQFF.

The chain couples TRBV7-9 to TRBJ2-7; 14 bases agree with TRBD2. The junction had 14 bases not matched to a gene; V was cut back by 5 bases and J by 5 bases. CDR1 SEHNR and CDR2 FQNEAQ come from the germline V gene (reference sequence). The CDR3 runs to 18 residues. In DNA form, the CDR3 reads TGTGCCAGCAGCCCCACTTTGGGACTAGCGGGAGTCATTAACGAGCAGTACTTC. Translation gives CASSPTLGLAGVINEQYF.

This chain links TRBV11-3 with TRBJ2-7; TRBD2 is a possible D gene (5 bases). This CDR3 has 12 residues. Trimming removed 1 base at V and 5 bases at J, with 6 bases between. CDR1 SGHNT and CDR2 YENEEA come from the germline V gene. CDR3 coding DNA: TGTGCCAGCAGCTTAGCCGGGAACGAGCAGTACTTC. It is translated as CASSLAGNEQYF.

The V gene is TRBV28, the J gene TRBJ2-1; 12 nucleotides line up with TRBD2. Germline V gene sequence: CDR1 MDHEN, CDR2 SYDVKM. This CDR3 contains 15 residues. J was trimmed by 10 bases and V by 2 bases; bases with no gene match: 6. The CDR3, as DNA: TGTGCCAGCAGTTTAGGACGGACTAGCGGGACGGAGCAGTTCTTC. The encoded protein is CASSLGRTSGTEQFF.

This chain connects TRBV6-5 to TRBJ2-7, with D maybe TRBD2 (5 bases). Trimming left V 4 bases short and J 3 bases short, with 16 bases between. Germline V gene sequence: CDR1 MNHEY, CDR2 SVGAGI. This CDR3 comprises 15 residues. CDR3 nucleotides: TGTGCCAGCAGTTGGACTGGAAGAGCGATCTACGAGCAGTACTTC. Amino acids: CASSWTGRAIYEQYF.

CDR3 amino acids: CASSWREGYNEQFF. CDR3 in DNA: TGTGCCAGCAGCTGGCGGGAGGGCTACAATGAGCAGTTCTTC. This chain links TRBV6-4 with TRBJ2-1; 9 nucleotides line up with TRBD2. Germline loops: CDR1 MRHNA, CDR2 SNTAGT. The CDR3 totals 14 residues. The ends lost 6 bases at V and 3 bases at J; junction bases unmatched: 3.

The V call is TRBV27, the J call TRBJ1-3; TRBD1 matches 9 bases. The ends lost 2 bases at V and 4 bases at J; junction bases unmatched: 0. This CDR3 contains 14 residues. Germline-derived CDR1 and CDR2 are MNHEY and SMNVEV (reference sequence). The CDR3 here is CASSLGTGGNTIYF. The CDR3 region has the DNA TGTGCCAGCAGTTTAGGGACAGGGGGAAACACCATATATTTT.

The chain combines TRBV19 with TRBJ2-7, with TRBD1 as a possible D gene (6 bases). CDR1 is LNHDA and CDR2 is SQIVND in the germline V gene (reference sequence). With 1 base removed from V and 6 bases from J, the gap between germline ends came to 10 bases. The CDR3 length is 13 residues. The CDR3 nucleotides read TGTGCCAGTAGTATAGGTGTACAGGGCGAGCAGTACTTC. Encoded protein: CASSIGVQGEQYF.